This T cell receptor beta chain was observed in a study of blood T cell repertoires in COVID-19. Study-wide context: There were acute and convalescent COVID-19 samples, and they came from the United States, Italy and Spain.

This CDR3 spans 16 amino acids. Germline V gene sequence: CDR1 GTSNPN, CDR2 SVGIG (reference sequence). V lost 0 bases, J lost 6 bases, and 13 bases stayed unmatched. In the original workflow: From reference gene primer amplification, estimates of nucleated cell counts were derived. Assay used: immunoSEQ multiplex PCR; TCRdb lists only in-frame clones, some missing. That table is the source of V, J and clone size, and D and trimming were worked out from the DNA. The repertoire consists of about 290,000 clones, with about nine tenths occurring once and the leading ten covering 0.94%. This receptor was identified in a woman aged 40 to 50 who had recovered from COVID-19. This chain joins TRBV30 and TRBJ2-7, with TRBD2 matching over 8 bases. The sequenced material came from peripheral blood. The chain's CDR3 is CAWSVSPQGLAAEQYF. The CDR3 bases are TGTGCCTGGAGTGTGAGTCCTCAAGGACTAGCTGCCGAGCAGTACTTC.